This T cell receptor (beta chain) was recovered during a study of blood T cells in healthy people across ages (dated by TCRdb to 2015 to 2017). Describing the broader study: In model experiments, template switching captured roughly one uniquely barcoded TCR beta cDNA molecule for every two T cells. The study measured age-related changes in TCR beta repertoire diversity using deep sequencing normalized with unique cDNA molecular identifiers. Donors were grouped into four age groups: young (average approximately 15 years), middle-aged (around 39), aged (approximately 67) and long-lived (approximately 81). To avoid experimental bias, donors of different ages were distributed randomly across sequencing lanes. The study analyzed two additional independent replicas of 1 million unique cDNA reads from the same blood draw for two donors, one aged 18 to 30 and one aged 80 or older. Summary of the overall study and its limitations: Because donor CMV infection status was unknown, age-related changes in expanded clonotypes were potentially confounded. Estimates of total diversity based on one million sequenced T cells were regarded as lower bounds and as underestimates. Conclusive comparison of naive and antigen-experienced compartments was prevented by the profiling of bulk unsorted PBMCs. A strong correlation was found between observed TCR beta diversity and the percentage of naive T cells measured by flow cytometry. Observed TCR beta diversity per million T cells fell roughly linearly with age, and a significant reduction was already apparent by age roughly 40. Compared with the aged group, the long-lived group had more naive CD4+ T cells, fewer expanded clones and increased TCR diversity, suggesting age selection.

This clonotype turned up a few times. It has no known antigen specificity. Within one base of it there is no much larger clone, and no base qualities were kept. Per the germline V gene (reference sequence), LNHNV is the CDR1 and YYDKDF is the CDR2. Including the terminal cysteine and phenylalanine, the CDR3 comprises 14 residues. CDR3 DNA only is kept here, 42 bases in frame from base 1. The germline ends are 4 bases apart after V is trimmed by 1 base and J by 0 bases. Systemically healthy Caucasian individuals from Russia, approximately 39 in total and aged about 6 to 95 years, were included as donors. Approximately 10 milliliters of peripheral blood were collected from each donor into EDTA-treated Vacutainer tubes. PBMCs were isolated by Ficoll-Paque density-gradient centrifugation, with at least 6 million obtained per sample. Total RNA was extracted from PBMCs with Trizol reagent, with at least 5 micrograms obtained per sample. Naive CD45RAhigh/CD27high T cell percentages were measured by flow cytometry on a PBMC aliquot from every donor.

Library preparation used 5' RACE. Sequencing was performed on an Illumina HiSeq 2500. The second PCR ran for about 6 to 12 cycles and used a J-beta primer mix along with a sample-barcoded 5' primer. Each TCR beta cDNA molecule received a unique molecular identifier from a template-switch 5' adaptor carrying 12 random nucleotides. At least 2.5 million CDR3-containing paired-end reads were obtained from each sample. All of the RNA was converted into first-strand cDNA using the Mint cDNA synthesis kit, with a TRBC-specific oligonucleotide serving as the primer. After uracil-DNA glycosylase treatment, a first 18-cycle PCR used universal primers M1SS and BC2_uni_R on all cDNA. Turning to the authors' computational methods: For normalization, 1 million high-quality reads, each with a distinct molecular identifier, were randomly selected from each sample. Instead of being binned into consensus sequences, reads with shared molecular identifiers were discarded. MiTCR, run with a Q25 quality threshold and the strictest error-elimination algorithm, handled CDR3 identification, clonotype clustering and error correction. A nonparametric unseen species model with Euler transformation was used to estimate lower-bound total TCR beta diversity. The public reads were reanalyzed by TCRdb: fastp trimming at Q25, MiXCR alignment, in-frame beta chains only. Every CDR3 protein is listed once, alongside the most common genes and DNA of its rows. The V and J calls, along with clone size, are taken from TCRdb and not from the paper's own processing. In all, the sample holds fewer than 950,000 distinct CDR3 sequences, and roughly 50% of those were seen once. Of the sample, around 40% is held by the ten largest clones.

The receptor's source is a man older than 75 in good health. Sample: blood. Recombination joined TRBV15 with TRBJ2-1, with the D gene not clear enough to name. CDR3 region: CATSRATSYNEQFF. The DNA sequence is as follows: TGTGCCACCAGCAGAGCGACCTCCTACAATGAGCAGTTCTTC. Here the CDR3 is joined to the reference TRBV15 and TRBJ2-1 genes, and the full variable domain is: DAMVIQNPRYQVTQFGKPVTLSCSQTLNHNVMYWYQQKSSQAPKLLFHYYDKDFNNEADTPDNFQSRRPNTSFCFLDIRSPGLGDTAMYLCATSRATSYNEQFFGPGTRLTVL.